Listed below are T cell receptor beta chains from one sample, sequenced in a study of early T cells in non-severe SARS-CoV-2 infection. One entry per CDR3 protein results from TCRdb running MiXCR on the 5' RACE reads. Of 70,000 or so distinct CDR3 sequences listed, around 12% are singletons. The sample consisted of whole blood. The receptors originated from an adult who was a healthcare worker with PCR-confirmed SARS-CoV-2 infection or an uninfected control (not recorded which). CDR3s include the opening cysteine and the closing phenylalanine or tryptophan. Each record gives: J gene, D gene, clone size, V gene, CDR3 protein, CDR3 DNA. A D gene is named only where the DNA matches it firmly. Clone size is given for some rows only: seen once, a few or many times, or a class if the clone is expanded.

j_call: TRBJ1-5
d_call: -
clone_size: many
v_call: TRBV12-5
cdr3_aa: CASVRDGDNQPQHF
cdr3_nt: TGTGCTAGTGTCCGAGACGGTGACAATCAGCCCCAGCATTTT

j_call: TRBJ1-1
d_call: -
clone_size: many
v_call: TRBV5-1
cdr3_aa: CASSLEGRVNTEAFF
cdr3_nt: TGCGCCAGCAGCTTGGAAGGCAGGGTGAACACTGAAGCTTTCTTT

j_call: TRBJ1-2
d_call: TRBD1
clone_size: many
v_call: TRBV5-1
cdr3_aa: CASSPLRTGSRGYTF
cdr3_nt: TGCGCCAGCAGCCCGCTCCGGACAGGGTCACGCGGCTACACCTTC

j_call: TRBJ2-5
d_call: -
clone_size: -
v_call: TRBV6-2/TRBV6-3
cdr3_aa: CASSYDSGGTQYF
cdr3_nt: TGTGCCAGCAGTTACGACTCGGGCGGGACCCAGTACTTC

j_call: TRBJ1-1
d_call: -
clone_size: -
v_call: TRBV5-1
cdr3_aa: CASSPGHPNTEAFF
cdr3_nt: TGCGCCAGCAGCCCGGGACACCCGAACACTGAAGCTTTCTTT

j_call: TRBJ2-1
d_call: TRBD2
clone_size: many
v_call: TRBV7-9
cdr3_aa: CASSRGLAGSIDEQFF
cdr3_nt: TGTGCCAGCAGCAGAGGACTAGCGGGATCGATTGATGAGCAGTTCTTC

j_call: TRBJ2-7
d_call: -
clone_size: few
v_call: TRBV7-2
cdr3_aa: CASSPRRSGVQYF
cdr3_nt: TGTGCCAGCAGCCCCCGTAGGTCGGGGGTGCAGTACTTC

j_call: TRBJ2-2
d_call: TRBD2
clone_size: many
v_call: TRBV10-3
cdr3_aa: CAISESAGLAYTGELFF
cdr3_nt: TGTGCCATCAGTGAGTCAGCGGGACTAGCGTACACCGGGGAGCTGTTTTTT

j_call: TRBJ2-7
d_call: TRBD1
clone_size: many
v_call: TRBV20-1
cdr3_aa: CSASPGGIYEQYF
cdr3_nt: TGCAGTGCTAGCCCAGGGGGCATCTACGAGCAGTACTTC

j_call: TRBJ1-1
d_call: -
clone_size: many
v_call: TRBV7-9
cdr3_aa: CASSFRTAMNTEAFF
cdr3_nt: TGTGCCAGCAGCTTCAGGACAGCCATGAACACTGAAGCTTTCTTT

j_call: TRBJ1-3
d_call: TRBD1
clone_size: many
v_call: TRBV7-8
cdr3_aa: CASSTQTGSENTIYF
cdr3_nt: TGTGCCAGCAGCACACAGACAGGGTCTGAAAACACCATATATTTT

j_call: TRBJ2-7
d_call: -
clone_size: -
v_call: TRBV27
cdr3_aa: CASSLTASYEQYF
cdr3_nt: TGTGCCAGCAGTTTAACCGCTTCTTACGAGCAGTACTTC

j_call: TRBJ1-5
d_call: TRBD1
clone_size: many
v_call: TRBV12-3/TRBV12-4
cdr3_aa: CASSLVGGQGYQPQHF
cdr3_nt: TGTGCCAGCAGTTTAGTGGGTGGACAGGGTTATCAGCCCCAGCATTTT

j_call: TRBJ1-6
d_call: TRBD1
clone_size: many
v_call: TRBV5-4
cdr3_aa: CASSAGQGDSPLHF
cdr3_nt: TGTGCCAGCAGCGCGGGACAGGGGGATTCACCCCTCCACTTT

j_call: TRBJ2-3
d_call: -
clone_size: many
v_call: TRBV10-3
cdr3_aa: CAIGSTTDTQYF
cdr3_nt: TGTGCCATCGGGTCCACTACAGATACGCAGTATTTT

j_call: TRBJ2-1
d_call: TRBD2
clone_size: many
v_call: TRBV4-3
cdr3_aa: CASSSQLAGANNEQFF
cdr3_nt: TGCGCCAGCAGCTCCCAATTGGCGGGAGCTAACAATGAGCAGTTCTTC

j_call: TRBJ2-5
d_call: -
clone_size: many
v_call: TRBV25-1
cdr3_aa: CASSYKETQYF
cdr3_nt: TGTGCCAGCAGCTATAAAGAGACCCAGTACTTC

j_call: TRBJ2-7
d_call: -
clone_size: many
v_call: TRBV18
cdr3_aa: CASSPPRKPYEQYF
cdr3_nt: TGTGCCAGCTCACCACCCAGGAAGCCCTACGAGCAGTACTTC

j_call: TRBJ2-2
d_call: -
clone_size: many
v_call: TRBV12-3/TRBV12-4
cdr3_aa: CASSLHGAAGELFF
cdr3_nt: TGTGCCAGCAGTTTACACGGGGCGGCCGGGGAGCTGTTTTTT

j_call: TRBJ2-7
d_call: -
clone_size: many
v_call: TRBV27
cdr3_aa: CASSLGPGNEQYF
cdr3_nt: TGTGCCAGCAGTTTAGGTCCCGGGAACGAGCAGTACTTC

j_call: TRBJ2-7
d_call: TRBD1
clone_size: many
v_call: TRBV27
cdr3_aa: CASSPRGTDLSYEQYF
cdr3_nt: TGTGCCAGCAGTCCAAGGGGGACAGACCTATCCTACGAGCAGTACTTC

j_call: TRBJ2-3
d_call: TRBD2
clone_size: -
v_call: TRBV18
cdr3_aa: CVSSPISSGSTDTQYF
cdr3_nt: TGTGTCAGCTCACCCATATCTAGCGGGAGCACAGATACGCAGTATTTT

j_call: TRBJ2-5
d_call: TRBD1
clone_size: few
v_call: TRBV29-1
cdr3_aa: CSASGGRGHQETQYF
cdr3_nt: TGCAGCGCCTCAGGGGGCAGGGGCCATCAAGAGACCCAGTACTTC

j_call: TRBJ2-2
d_call: -
clone_size: few
v_call: TRBV10-2
cdr3_aa: CASSDGGNTGELFF
cdr3_nt: TGCGCCAGCAGTGACGGGGGAAACACCGGGGAGCTGTTTTTT

j_call: TRBJ1-4
d_call: -
clone_size: many
v_call: TRBV6-6
cdr3_aa: CASRPGTAWNEKLFF
cdr3_nt: TGTGCCAGCAGGCCGGGGACTGCCTGGAATGAAAAACTGTTTTTT

j_call: TRBJ2-6
d_call: -
clone_size: many
v_call: TRBV29-1
cdr3_aa: CSVHPPGANVLTF
cdr3_nt: TGCAGCGTACACCCCCCCGGGGCCAACGTCCTGACTTTC

j_call: TRBJ2-7
d_call: -
clone_size: -
v_call: TRBV20-1
cdr3_aa: CSAGELYEQYF
cdr3_nt: TGCAGTGCTGGGGAGCTCTACGAGCAGTACTTC

j_call: TRBJ2-7
d_call: -
clone_size: many
v_call: TRBV28
cdr3_aa: CASSNQRAYEQYF
cdr3_nt: TGTGCCAGCAGCAACCAAAGGGCCTACGAGCAGTACTTC

j_call: TRBJ1-6
d_call: -
clone_size: many
v_call: TRBV9
cdr3_aa: CASSEQGQWSPLHF
cdr3_nt: TGTGCCAGCAGTGAACAGGGTCAATGGTCACCCCTCCACTTT

j_call: TRBJ2-4
d_call: TRBD1
clone_size: -
v_call: TRBV20-1
cdr3_aa: CSARTGGIAIQYF
cdr3_nt: TGCAGTGCGAGGACAGGTGGAATTGCCATTCAGTACTTC

j_call: TRBJ2-2
d_call: TRBD1
clone_size: many
v_call: TRBV12-3/TRBV12-4
cdr3_aa: CASSLGDRGRWNTGELFF
cdr3_nt: TGTGCCAGCAGTTTAGGAGACAGGGGTAGATGGAACACCGGGGAGCTGTTTTTT

j_call: TRBJ1-1
d_call: TRBD1
clone_size: few
v_call: TRBV29-1
cdr3_aa: CSVGQPGGRKAFF
cdr3_nt: TGCAGCGTTGGCCAGCCAGGGGGACGGAAAGCTTTCTTT

j_call: TRBJ2-2
d_call: -
clone_size: many
v_call: TRBV5-4
cdr3_aa: CASSFTSWNTGELFF
cdr3_nt: TGTGCCAGCAGCTTCACTAGCTGGAACACCGGGGAGCTGTTTTTT

j_call: TRBJ1-5
d_call: -
clone_size: few
v_call: TRBV28
cdr3_aa: CASSSTPETQHF
cdr3_nt: TGTGCCAGCAGTTCCACTCCGGAGACCCAGCATTTT

j_call: TRBJ2-7
d_call: -
clone_size: many
v_call: TRBV28
cdr3_aa: CASSFGGDSYEQYF
cdr3_nt: TGTGCCAGCAGTTTCGGCGGGGACTCCTACGAGCAGTACTTC

j_call: TRBJ2-7
d_call: -
clone_size: many
v_call: TRBV11-2
cdr3_aa: CASSSGQPRQYF
cdr3_nt: TGTGCCAGCAGCTCTGGACAGCCCAGGCAGTACTTC

j_call: TRBJ1-4
d_call: -
clone_size: many
v_call: TRBV12-3/TRBV12-4
cdr3_aa: CASSLGTAGEKLFF
cdr3_nt: TGTGCCAGCAGTTTAGGGACAGCGGGGGAAAAACTGTTTTTT

j_call: TRBJ2-3
d_call: -
clone_size: many
v_call: TRBV9
cdr3_aa: CASSVGGGIGTQYF
cdr3_nt: TGTGCCAGCAGCGTAGGAGGGGGGATTGGTACGCAGTATTTT

j_call: TRBJ1-2
d_call: -
clone_size: many
v_call: TRBV29-1
cdr3_aa: CSVEEFIRAVGYTF
cdr3_nt: TGCAGCGTTGAAGAGTTCATCAGGGCCGTGGGCTACACCTTC

j_call: TRBJ1-1
d_call: -
clone_size: few
v_call: TRBV7-2
cdr3_aa: CASSFRVAEAFF
cdr3_nt: TGTGCCAGCAGTTTCAGGGTGGCTGAAGCTTTCTTT

j_call: TRBJ2-5
d_call: TRBD2
clone_size: many
v_call: TRBV12-3/TRBV12-4
cdr3_aa: CASSSSGPETQYF
cdr3_nt: TGTGCCAGCAGTTCTAGCGGGCCAGAGACCCAGTACTTC

j_call: TRBJ2-7
d_call: -
clone_size: many
v_call: TRBV6-2/TRBV6-3
cdr3_aa: CASVRDQGLGEQYF
cdr3_nt: TGTGCCAGCGTCCGGGACCAGGGGCTTGGCGAGCAGTACTTC

j_call: TRBJ1-5
d_call: -
clone_size: many
v_call: TRBV7-8
cdr3_aa: CASSFHSNQPQHF
cdr3_nt: TGTGCCAGCAGCTTTCATAGCAATCAGCCCCAGCATTTT

j_call: TRBJ2-3
d_call: -
clone_size: many
v_call: TRBV3-1
cdr3_aa: CASSQVPGADTQYF
cdr3_nt: TGTGCCAGCAGCCAAGTCCCCGGGGCAGATACGCAGTATTTT

j_call: TRBJ1-1
d_call: -
clone_size: few
v_call: TRBV20-1
cdr3_aa: CSGKKGVNTEAFF
cdr3_nt: TGCAGTGGTAAGAAGGGCGTCAACACTGAAGCTTTCTTT

j_call: TRBJ2-3
d_call: TRBD2
clone_size: many
v_call: TRBV6-5
cdr3_aa: CASSYGLAGGPSTDTQYF
cdr3_nt: TGTGCCAGCAGTTACGGACTAGCGGGAGGGCCTAGCACAGATACGCAGTATTTT

j_call: TRBJ1-6
d_call: -
clone_size: -
v_call: TRBV7-2
cdr3_aa: CASSVGRGSYSPLHF
cdr3_nt: TGTGCCAGCAGCGTCGGCAGGGGTTCTTATTCACCCCTCCACTTT

j_call: TRBJ2-2
d_call: -
clone_size: many
v_call: TRBV5-4
cdr3_aa: CASSPFTGANTGELFF
cdr3_nt: TGTGCCAGCAGCCCTTTCACCGGGGCGAACACCGGGGAGCTGTTTTTT

j_call: TRBJ2-3
d_call: TRBD2
clone_size: many
v_call: TRBV15
cdr3_aa: CATSRLAGEADTQYF
cdr3_nt: TGTGCCACCAGCAGACTAGCGGGGGAGGCCGATACGCAGTATTTT

j_call: TRBJ2-2
d_call: -
clone_size: many
v_call: TRBV5-5
cdr3_aa: CASGRATGELFF
cdr3_nt: TGTGCCAGCGGCCGGGCCACCGGGGAGCTGTTTTTT

j_call: TRBJ1-2
d_call: -
clone_size: few
v_call: TRBV29-1
cdr3_aa: CSVIGRNYGYTF
cdr3_nt: TGCAGCGTTATAGGCAGAAACTATGGCTACACCTTC

j_call: TRBJ2-2
d_call: -
clone_size: many
v_call: TRBV12-3/TRBV12-4
cdr3_aa: CASSLTTGELFF
cdr3_nt: TGTGCCAGCAGTTTAACCACCGGGGAGCTGTTTTTT

j_call: TRBJ2-4
d_call: TRBD1
clone_size: many
v_call: TRBV4-2
cdr3_aa: CASSQRPGQGKDKNIQYF
cdr3_nt: TGTGCCAGCAGCCAACGTCCAGGACAGGGGAAGGACAAAAACATTCAGTACTTC

j_call: TRBJ1-1
d_call: -
clone_size: many
v_call: TRBV30
cdr3_aa: CAWSWGGEAFF
cdr3_nt: TGTGCCTGGAGTTGGGGGGGCGAAGCTTTCTTT